Below are 22 T cell receptor beta chains sequenced from a single sample in a study of shared clonotypes between healthy human individuals. TCRdb's copy holds only in-frame clones and misses some; the assay was immunoSEQ multiplex PCR. The sample holds under 2.5 million clones; under 95% are singletons and the top ten take around 0.4%. What was sequenced was naive CD4+ T cells from PBMCs. Subset reported: CD45RA+ positively selected. All receptors derive from a man in his late teens or twenties in good health. Some clones in this sample may be carry-over from other donors' samples.

The V call is TRBV15, the J call TRBJ1-5; TRBD1 agrees at 8 bases. The V gene's germline CDR1 is LNHNV and CDR2 YYDKDF (reference sequence). The CDR3 length is 15 residues. The ends lost 4 bases at V and 5 bases at J; junction bases unmatched: 7. In nucleotides, the CDR3 is TGTGCCACCAGCAACCTCGGACAGGGCGATCAGCCCCAGCATTTT. Its translation is CATSNLGQGDQPQHF.

This clone has a single count. The chain recombines TRBV4-2 with TRBJ2-3, with 11 positions matching TRBD1. The V and J ends lost 3 bases and 1 base, in that order; junction bases with no gene match: 15. The CDR3 sequence is 20 residues long. Germline loops: CDR1 LGHNA, CDR2 YNFKEQ. The CDR3 here is CASSQQGTGGSGGGTDTQYF. CDR3 sequence (DNA): TGTGCCAGCAGCCAGCAAGGGACAGGGGGTTCGGGAGGGGGCACAGATACGCAGTATTTT.

The chain couples TRBV7-3 to TRBJ2-2, with 9 bases matching TRBD2. Trimming took 0 bases from V and 8 from J; bases not matched to a gene: 7. This CDR3 contains 16 residues. Germline loops: CDR1 SGHTA, CDR2 FQGTGA. CDR3 protein: CASSLTSTGLAGELFF. CDR3 DNA: TGTGCCAGCAGCTTAACTTCTACCGGACTAGCGGGGGAGCTGTTTTTT.

V and J are TRBV28 and TRBJ1-4, with D hard to call. Germline loops: CDR1 MDHEN, CDR2 SYDVKM. The CDR3 totals 16 residues. V was clipped by 4 bases and J by 3 bases, with 15 bases between them. CDR3 sequence (DNA): TGTGCCAGCAGTTCCCTAGGGATTATAGCTAATGAAAAACTGTTTTTT. Protein sequence: CASSSLGIIANEKLFF.

The V gene is TRBV7-3, the J gene TRBJ2-5, with a weak D call TRBD2 (6 bases). With 3 bases removed from V and 8 bases from J, the gap between germline ends came to 13 bases. CDR1 SGHTA and CDR2 FQGTGA come from the germline V gene. This CDR3 spans 13 amino acids. The CDR3 nucleotides are TGTGCCAGCAGCTTTGGGGGAGGTGGAACCCAGTACTTC. Encoded protein: CASSFGGGGTQYF.

This clone was picked up one time. V gene TRBV4-1 combines with J gene TRBJ2-3, with D perhaps TRBD2 (6 bases). Germline CDR1 is MGHRA and CDR2 is YSYEKL. This CDR3 is 17 amino acids long. V lost 1 base to trimming and J lost 2 bases, with 16 bases between them. The CDR3 spells CASSQGLATKLTDTQYF. In DNA form, the CDR3 reads TGCGCCAGCAGCCAAGGCCTAGCGACGAAACTCACAGATACGCAGTATTTT.

The rearrangement links TRBV9 to TRBJ1-2; D gene unclear. V lost 3 bases and J lost 0, with 18 bases in between. CDR1 is SGDLS and CDR2 is YYNGEE in the germline V gene. The CDR3 is 17 residues long. The CDR3 here is CASSAETSPLANYGYTF. The CDR3 DNA is TGTGCCAGCAGCGCGGAAACGAGTCCCTTAGCTAACTATGGCTACACCTTC.

This clone was seen more than once but under ten times. The V call is TRBV19, the J call TRBJ1-1, with TRBD1 matching over 7 bases. CDR3 length: 15 residues. V lost 5 bases and J lost 1; bases outside the gene matches: 7. In germline, CDR1 is LNHDA, CDR2 SQIVND (reference sequence). For the CDR3, the DNA is TGTGCCAGTAGTGCCCCAGGGGGGAGGAACACTGAAGCTTTCTTT. The encoded protein is CASSAPGGRNTEAFF.

J is TRBJ2-1 and V is TRBV5-4; D might be TRBD1 or TRBD2, each matching 5 bases. With 5 bases removed from V and 1 base from J, the gap between germline ends came to 10 bases. CDR3 length: 14 residues. CDR1 and CDR2 from the germline V gene are SGHNT and YYREEE (reference sequence). The CDR3 here is CASRGTLSYNEQFF. DNA for the CDR3: TGTGCCAGCAGGGGGACCTTATCCTACAATGAGCAGTTCTTC.

This chain links TRBV5-4 with TRBJ2-1; no clear D. The V end lost 0 bases, the J end lost 5 bases, and 15 bases lay between the germline ends. There are 16 residues in the CDR3. Per the germline V gene, CDR1 is SGHNT and CDR2 is YYREEE (reference sequence). The CDR3 loop is CASSLVRLYEDNEQFF. CDR3 nucleotide sequence: TGTGCCAGCAGCTTGGTGCGGCTGTACGAGGACAATGAGCAGTTCTTC.

This sequence joins TRBV9 and TRBJ2-7, with TRBD1 matching 11 bases. Losses at the gene ends were 0 bases for V and 6 bases for J; bases not matched to a gene: 2. Germline-derived CDR1 and CDR2 are SGDLS and YYNGEE. The CDR3 loop spans 14 amino acids. This CDR3 is CASSVVGTGGEQYF. The CDR3 nucleotides are TGTGCCAGCAGCGTAGTGGGGACAGGGGGCGAGCAGTACTTC. The whole variable domain, remainder taken from reference TRBV9 and TRBJ2-7, is DSGVTQTPKHLITATGQRVTLRCSPRSGDLSVYWYQQSLDQGLQFLIQYYNGEERAKGNILERFSAQQFPDLHSELNLSSLELGDSALYFCASSVVGTGGEQYFGPGTRLTVT.

The CDR3 DNA reads TGTGCCAGCGCCCCGGGCAGCTCAAAATCCTATGGCTACACCTTC. Translating it yields CASAPGSSKSYGYTF. The V gene is TRBV28, the J gene TRBJ1-2; D is undetermined. This CDR3 region has 15 residues. The germline CDR1 and CDR2 sequences are MDHEN and SYDVKM. Trimming pared 8 bases from V and 4 bases from J, leaving 20 bases between.

This chain uses TRBV4-1 with TRBJ1-3; tentative D call: TRBD1 (5 bases). V was trimmed by 3 bases and J by 0 bases, leaving 12 bases between them. CDR1 is MGHRA and CDR2 is YSYEKL in the germline V gene. The CDR3 has 16 amino acids. As DNA, the CDR3 is TGCGCCAGCAGCCAGGCGACAGTGAACTCTGGAAACACCATATATTTT. Translated, it gives CASSQATVNSGNTIYF.

The rearrangement links TRBV6-5 to TRBJ2-7, with D tentatively TRBD2 (6 bases). CDR3 length equals 14 residues. Germline V gene data show CDR1 as MNHEY and CDR2 as SVGAGI. V lost 2 bases and J 3 bases, leaving 11 bases between the germline ends. The CDR3: CASSYRRAYYEQYF. CDR3 DNA: TGTGCCAGCAGTTACAGGAGGGCCTACTACGAGCAGTACTTC.

The rearrangement links TRBV28 to TRBJ1-1; D is ambiguous. CDR1 and CDR2 from the germline V gene are MDHEN and SYDVKM. This CDR3 region has 11 residues. V dropped 5 bases and J dropped 6 bases, with 7 bases sitting between them. The CDR3 DNA reads TGTGCCAGCAGTACCAGCTCTGAAGCTTTCTTT. It translates to CASSTSSEAFF.

The gene calls are TRBV7-9 and TRBJ2-1; the D is unclear. CDR3 length: 15 amino acids. In germline, CDR1 is SEHNR, CDR2 FQNEAQ (reference sequence). Trimming took 5 bases from V and 7 from J, leaving 18 bases between them. The CDR3 here is CASSPTPGLPNEQFF. For the CDR3, the DNA is TGTGCCAGCAGCCCAACCCCCGGTTTGCCGAATGAGCAGTTCTTC.

Concerning this clone: Other DNA sequences within the sample encode an identical CDR3. The rearrangement links TRBV19 to TRBJ2-3; D remains unclear. Trimming took off 6 bases at V and 1 base at J, with 8 bases between the two ends. CDR1 LNHDA and CDR2 SQIVND come from the germline V gene (reference sequence). The CDR3 is 13 amino acids. This chain's CDR3 is CASRGRGTDTQYF. The DNA for the CDR3 is TGTGCCAGTAGGGGCCGGGGCACAGATACGCAGTATTTT.

This clone was detected only a few times. The CDR3 reads CAISDSGDGYTF. In nucleotides, the CDR3 is TGTGCCATCAGCGACTCCGGCGACGGCTACACCTTC. This chain uses TRBV10-3 with TRBJ1-2; D gene ambiguous. The germline V and J ends were trimmed by 6 bases and 8 bases, with 13 bases remaining between them. The CDR3 length is 12 residues. The germline gives CDR1 ENHRY, CDR2 SYGVKD.

The CDR3 sequence is CAWGGLGPGQYF. The CDR3 DNA is TGTGCCTGGGGGGGGTTGGGCCCCGGGCAGTACTTC. The chain carries TRBV30 and TRBJ2-7, with D possibly TRBD2 on 6 matching bases. The germline CDR1 and CDR2 sequences are GTSNPN and SVGIG (reference sequence). The CDR3 sequence is 12 residues long. Trimming took off 5 bases at V and 9 bases at J, with 17 bases between the two ends.

This clone has just a few counts. The chain recombines TRBV7-8 with TRBJ1-4; D gene uncertain. This CDR3 contains 13 residues. V gave up 5 bases and J gave up 3 bases, with 7 bases separating them. CDR1 is SGHVS, CDR2 FQNEAQ, per germline. The CDR3, as DNA: TGTGCCAGCAGCACCGACCCTAATGAAAAACTGTTTTTT. This codes for CASSTDPNEKLFF.

This chain uses TRBV30 with TRBJ2-5; D is possibly TRBD1 or TRBD2 (5 bases each). Germline lookup yields CDR1 GTSNPN and CDR2 SVGIG (reference sequence). Trimming stripped 0 bases from V and 5 bases from J, with 16 bases between. The length of the CDR3 is 15 residues. CDR3 protein: CAWSVPGAWGETQYF. The CDR3 DNA sequence: TGTGCCTGGAGTGTCCCCGGGGCCTGGGGGGAGACCCAGTACTTC.

The chain is built from TRBV25-1 and TRBJ1-2; D remains ambiguous. From germline, CDR1 is MGHDK and CDR2 SYGVNS. This CDR3 region has 14 residues. The V end lost 4 bases, the J end lost 2 bases, and 11 bases lay between the germline ends. Written as DNA, the CDR3 is TGTGCCAGCAGTGCCTGGACGGGGAACTATGGCTACACCTTC. Encoded protein: CASSAWTGNYGYTF.